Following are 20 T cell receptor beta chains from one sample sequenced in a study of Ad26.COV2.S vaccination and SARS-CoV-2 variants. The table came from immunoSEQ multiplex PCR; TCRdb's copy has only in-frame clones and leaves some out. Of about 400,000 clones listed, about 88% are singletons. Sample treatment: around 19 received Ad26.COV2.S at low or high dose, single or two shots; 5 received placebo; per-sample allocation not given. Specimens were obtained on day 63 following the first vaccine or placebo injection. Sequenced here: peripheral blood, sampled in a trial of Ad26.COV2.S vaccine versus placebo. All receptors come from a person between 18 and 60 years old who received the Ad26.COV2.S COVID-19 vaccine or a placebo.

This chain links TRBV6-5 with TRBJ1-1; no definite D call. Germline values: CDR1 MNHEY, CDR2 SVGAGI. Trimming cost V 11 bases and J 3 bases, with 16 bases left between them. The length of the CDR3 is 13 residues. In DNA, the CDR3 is TGTGCCTCTAGTCTGGGGTGGGACACTGAAGCTTTCTTT. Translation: CASSLGWDTEAFF.

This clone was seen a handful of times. The DNA of the CDR3 is TGTGCCAGCAGCCCTATGGAGGTCCACGGAAACACCATATATTTT. Its translation: CASSPMEVHGNTIYF. The V gene is TRBV7-9, the J gene TRBJ1-3, with D uncertain. The germline V and J ends were trimmed by 5 bases and 4 bases, with 15 bases remaining between them. CDR3 length: 15 amino acids. In germline, CDR1 is SEHNR, CDR2 FQNEAQ (reference sequence).

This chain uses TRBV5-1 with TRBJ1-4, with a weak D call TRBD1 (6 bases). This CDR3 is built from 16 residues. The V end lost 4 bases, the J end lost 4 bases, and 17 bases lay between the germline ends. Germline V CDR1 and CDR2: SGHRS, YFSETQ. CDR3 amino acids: CASSHGTPRGNEKLFF. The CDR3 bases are TGCGCCAGCAGCCACGGGACACCCAGGGGTAATGAAAAACTGTTTTTT.

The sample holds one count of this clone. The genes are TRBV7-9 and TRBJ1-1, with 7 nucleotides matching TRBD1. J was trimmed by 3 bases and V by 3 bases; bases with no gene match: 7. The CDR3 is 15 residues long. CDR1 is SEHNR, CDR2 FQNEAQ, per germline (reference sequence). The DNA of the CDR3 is TGTGCCAGCAGCTTCCCCCACAGGGGTTACACTGAAGCTTTCTTT. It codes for CASSFPHRGYTEAFF. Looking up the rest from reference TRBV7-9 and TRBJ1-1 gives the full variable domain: DTGVSQNPRHKITKRGQNVTFRCDPISEHNRLYWYRQTLGQGPEFLTYFQNEAQLEKSRLLSDRFSAERPKGSFSTLEIQRTEQGDSAMYLCASSFPHRGYTEAFFGQGTRLTVV.

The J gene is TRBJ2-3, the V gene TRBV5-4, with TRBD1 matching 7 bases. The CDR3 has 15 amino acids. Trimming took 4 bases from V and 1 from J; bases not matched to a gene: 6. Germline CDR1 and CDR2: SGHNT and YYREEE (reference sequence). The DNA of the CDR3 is TGTGCCAGCAGCACTCGGACAGGCGGCACAGATACGCAGTATTTT. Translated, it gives CASSTRTGGTDTQYF.

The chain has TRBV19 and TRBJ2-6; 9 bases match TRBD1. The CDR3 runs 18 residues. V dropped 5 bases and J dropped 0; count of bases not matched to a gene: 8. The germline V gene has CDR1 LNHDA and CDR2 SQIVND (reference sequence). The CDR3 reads CASSPTGTGTSGANVLTF. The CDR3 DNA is TGTGCCAGTAGTCCCACCGGGACAGGGACCTCTGGGGCCAACGTCCTGACTTTC.

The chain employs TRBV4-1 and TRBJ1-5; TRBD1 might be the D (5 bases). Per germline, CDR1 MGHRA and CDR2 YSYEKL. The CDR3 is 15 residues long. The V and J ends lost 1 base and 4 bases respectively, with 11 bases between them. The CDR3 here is CASSQGGRENQPQHF. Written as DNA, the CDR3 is TGCGCCAGCAGCCAAGGTGGCAGGGAAAATCAGCCCCAGCATTTT.

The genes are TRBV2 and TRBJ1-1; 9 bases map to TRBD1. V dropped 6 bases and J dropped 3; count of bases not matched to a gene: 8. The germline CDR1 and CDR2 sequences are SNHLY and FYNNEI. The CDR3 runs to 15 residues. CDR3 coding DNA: TGTGCCAGCAGCTTAACAGGGGGCCTGGACACTGAAGCTTTCTTT. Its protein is CASSLTGGLDTEAFF.

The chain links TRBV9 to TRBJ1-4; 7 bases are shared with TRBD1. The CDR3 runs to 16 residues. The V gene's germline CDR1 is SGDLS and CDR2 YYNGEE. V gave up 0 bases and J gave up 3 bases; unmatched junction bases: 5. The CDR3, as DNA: TGTGCCAGCAGCGTAGGAGGGGGCGAGGCTAATGAAAAACTGTTTTTT. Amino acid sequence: CASSVGGGEANEKLFF.

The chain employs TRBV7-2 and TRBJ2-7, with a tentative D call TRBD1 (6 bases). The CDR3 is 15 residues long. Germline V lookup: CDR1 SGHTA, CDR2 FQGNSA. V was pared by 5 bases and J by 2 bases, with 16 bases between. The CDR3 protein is CASSLQGLSPYEQYF. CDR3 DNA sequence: TGTGCCAGCAGCCTACAGGGTTTATCTCCCTACGAGCAGTACTTC.

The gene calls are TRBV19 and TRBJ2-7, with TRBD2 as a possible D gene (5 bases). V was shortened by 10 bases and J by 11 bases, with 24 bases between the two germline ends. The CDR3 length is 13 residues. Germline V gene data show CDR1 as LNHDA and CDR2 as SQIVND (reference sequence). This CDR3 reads CATRTDRAGVEYF. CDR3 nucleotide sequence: TGTGCCACCCGGACGGATAGGGCCGGGGTGGAGTACTTC. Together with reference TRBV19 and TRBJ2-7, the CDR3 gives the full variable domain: DGGITQSPKYLFRKEGQNVTLSCEQNLNHDAMYWYRQDPGQGLRLIYYSQIVNDFQKGDIAEGYSVSREKKESFPLTVTSAQKNPTAFYLCATRTDRAGVEYFGPGTRLTVT.

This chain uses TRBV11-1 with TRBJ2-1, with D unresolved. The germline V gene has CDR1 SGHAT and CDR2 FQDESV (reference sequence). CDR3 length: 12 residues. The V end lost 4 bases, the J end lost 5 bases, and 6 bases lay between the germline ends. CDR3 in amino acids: CASSSDDNEQFF. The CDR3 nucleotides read TGTGCCAGCAGCTCGGACGACAATGAGCAGTTCTTC. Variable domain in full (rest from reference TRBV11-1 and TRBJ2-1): EAEVAQSPRYKITEKSQAVAFWCDPISGHATLYWYRQILGQGPELLVQFQDESVVDDSQLPKDRFSAERLKGVDSTLKIQPAELGDSAMYLCASSSDDNEQFFGPGTRLTVL.

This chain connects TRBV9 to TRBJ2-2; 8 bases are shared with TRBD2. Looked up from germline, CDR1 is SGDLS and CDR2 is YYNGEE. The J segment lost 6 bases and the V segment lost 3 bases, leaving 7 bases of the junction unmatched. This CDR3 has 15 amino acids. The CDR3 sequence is CASSGFSGEAGELFF. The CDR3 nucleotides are TGTGCCAGCAGCGGATTTAGCGGGGAAGCCGGGGAGCTGTTTTTT. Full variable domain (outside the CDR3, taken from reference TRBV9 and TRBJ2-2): DSGVTQTPKHLITATGQRVTLRCSPRSGDLSVYWYQQSLDQGLQFLIQYYNGEERAKGNILERFSAQQFPDLHSELNLSSLELGDSALYFCASSGFSGEAGELFFGEGSRLTVL.

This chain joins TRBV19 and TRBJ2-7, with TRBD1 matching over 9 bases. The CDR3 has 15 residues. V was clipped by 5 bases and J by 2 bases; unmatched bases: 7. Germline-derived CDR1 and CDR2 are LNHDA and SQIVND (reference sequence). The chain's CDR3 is CASSYGQGPAYEQYF. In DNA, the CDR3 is TGTGCCAGTAGTTATGGACAGGGGCCAGCCTACGAGCAGTACTTC.

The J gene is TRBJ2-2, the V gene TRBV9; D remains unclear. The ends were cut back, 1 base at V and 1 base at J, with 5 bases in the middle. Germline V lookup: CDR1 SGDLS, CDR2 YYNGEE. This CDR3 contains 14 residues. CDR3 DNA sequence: TGTGCCAGCAGCGTACTGTTGAACACCGGGGAGCTGTTTTTT. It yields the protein CASSVLLNTGELFF.

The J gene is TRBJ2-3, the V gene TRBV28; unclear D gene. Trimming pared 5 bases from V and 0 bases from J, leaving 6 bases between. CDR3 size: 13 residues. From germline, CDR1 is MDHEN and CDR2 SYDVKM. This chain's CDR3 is CASSGPSTDTQYF. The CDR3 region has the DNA TGTGCCAGCAGTGGACCTAGCACAGATACGCAGTATTTT. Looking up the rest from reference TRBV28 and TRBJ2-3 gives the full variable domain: DVKVTQSSRYLVKRTGEKVFLECVQDMDHENMFWYRQDPGLGLRLIYFSYDVKMKEKGDIPEGYSVSREKKERFSLILESASTNQTSMYLCASSGPSTDTQYFGPGTRLTVL.

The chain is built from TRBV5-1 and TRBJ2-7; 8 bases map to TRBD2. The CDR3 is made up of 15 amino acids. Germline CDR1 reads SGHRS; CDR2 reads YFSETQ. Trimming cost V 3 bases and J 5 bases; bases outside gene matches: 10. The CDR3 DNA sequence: TGCGCCAGCAGCTCTTCGGGGGGGATTTACGACGAGCAGTACTTC. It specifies CASSSSGGIYDEQYF.

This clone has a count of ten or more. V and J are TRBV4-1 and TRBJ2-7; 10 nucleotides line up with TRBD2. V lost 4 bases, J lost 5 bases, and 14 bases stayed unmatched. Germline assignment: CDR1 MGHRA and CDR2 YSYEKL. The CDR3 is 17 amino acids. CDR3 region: CASSPRASGSVGDEQYF. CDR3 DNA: TGCGCCAGCAGCCCTCGGGCTAGCGGGAGTGTGGGCGACGAGCAGTACTTC.

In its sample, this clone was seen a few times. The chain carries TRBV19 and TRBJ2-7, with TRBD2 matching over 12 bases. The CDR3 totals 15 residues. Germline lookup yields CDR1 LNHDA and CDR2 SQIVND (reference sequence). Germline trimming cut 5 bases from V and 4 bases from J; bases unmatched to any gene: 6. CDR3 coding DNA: TGTGCCAGTAGTTTGACTAGCGGGAGTCTTTACGAGCAGTACTTC. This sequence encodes CASSLTSGSLYEQYF.

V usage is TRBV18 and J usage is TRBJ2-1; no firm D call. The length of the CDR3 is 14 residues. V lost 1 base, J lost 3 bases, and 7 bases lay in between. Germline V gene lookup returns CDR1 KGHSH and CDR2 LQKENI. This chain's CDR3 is CASSPLGGYNEQFF. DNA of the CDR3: TGTGCCAGCTCACCACTAGGCGGCTACAATGAGCAGTTCTTC.